The 27 T cell receptor beta chains below were found in one sample sequenced in a study of neurological immune-mediated disorders (dated by TCRdb to between 2019 and 2020). Library construction relied on 5' RACE. Sequencing relied on an Illumina HiSeq 2500. TCRdb reprocessing: public reads trimmed at Q25 with fastp, clones called with MiXCR, in-frame beta chains kept. Each record represents a unique CDR3 protein, reported with the most common genes and DNA among its rows. The sample has around 83,000 distinct CDR3 sequences on record, 11% to 15% of them singletons. The ten biggest clones cover 6.5% to 8% of the sample. Input material: PBMCs. These TCRs come from a woman in her 50s in good health.

The genes are TRBV3-1 and TRBJ2-3; D is unclear. V was clipped by 0 bases and J by 2 bases, with 12 bases between them. Germline V gene data show CDR1 as LGHDT and CDR2 as YNNKEL (reference sequence). There are 16 residues in the CDR3. CDR3 DNA sequence: TGTGCCAGCAGCCAAGAAGGCTCGTCACCCACAGATACGCAGTATTTT. This codes for CASSQEGSSPTDTQYF.

This clonotype appeared a few times. The chain joins TRBV7-9 to TRBJ2-1; D gene uncertain. V dropped 5 bases and J dropped 6 bases, with 5 bases sitting between them. The CDR3 length is 11 residues. Per germline, CDR1 SEHNR and CDR2 FQNEAQ (reference sequence). CDR3 sequence reads: CASSEPNEQFF. The CDR3 region has the DNA TGTGCCAGCAGCGAACCCAATGAGCAGTTCTTC.

This clonotype was recorded many times. V gene TRBV5-1 combines with J gene TRBJ1-4; maybe TRBD1 (6 bases). The V end was cut by 3 bases, the J end by 3 bases, with 15 bases between. The CDR3 is 16 amino acids. Germline CDR1 and CDR2: SGHRS and YFSETQ. CDR3 sequence reads: CASSSLLTGPNEKLFF. CDR3 DNA sequence: TGCGCCAGCAGCTCGCTTTTGACAGGCCCTAATGAAAAACTGTTTTTT.

This clonotype has a count of ten or more. The chain recombines TRBV5-6 with TRBJ2-5; 7 bases map to TRBD1. Germline V gives CDR1 SGHDT, CDR2 YYEEEE. The CDR3 is made up of 18 amino acids. V was clipped by 3 bases and J by 7 bases; unmatched bases: 21. The CDR3 sequence: CASSSLWGTGEVLGTQYF. CDR3 nucleotides: TGTGCCAGCAGCTCCTTGTGGGGTACAGGGGAAGTTCTTGGGACCCAGTACTTC. Combining the CDR3 with reference TRBV5-6 and TRBJ2-5 gives the whole variable domain DAGVTQSPTHLIKTRGQQVTLRCSPKSGHDTVSWYQQALGQGPQFIFQYYEEEERQRGNFPDRFSGHQFPNYSSELNVNALLLGDSALYLCASSSLWGTGEVLGTQYFGPGTRLLVL.

The sample holds a few counts of this clonotype. The chain has TRBV7-7 and TRBJ2-7; 8 bases agree with TRBD1. CDR1 and CDR2 from the germline V gene are SSHAT and FNYEAQ (reference sequence). J gave up 3 bases and V 5 bases, and 9 bases lay outside the gene matches. This CDR3 has 15 residues. DNA for the CDR3: TGTGCCAGCAGCCAGGGGGCGAATCCCAACTACGAGCAGTACTTC. Translating it yields CASSQGANPNYEQYF.

This clonotype was seen at least ten times. The chain has TRBV5-5 and TRBJ1-6; the D is unclear. Germline CDR1 is SGHKS and CDR2 is YYEKEE (reference sequence). The CDR3 spans 15 residues. V was cut by 2 bases and J by 5 bases, with 11 bases left in between. Here the CDR3 reads CASSLYGSNNSPLHF. CDR3 bases: TGTGCCAGCAGCTTATATGGTTCCAATAATTCACCCCTCCACTTT.

This clonotype was counted many times. The genes are TRBV6-2 or TRBV6-3 and TRBJ2-4, with 7 bases lining up with TRBD1. Looked up from germline, CDR1 is MNHEY and CDR2 is SVGEGT. The CDR3 covers 13 residues. With V trimmed by 7 bases and J by 9 bases, 9 bases remained unmatched. The DNA of the CDR3 is TGTGCCAGCACGCCGGCCGGGACAGTCATTCAGTACTTC. This gives the protein CASTPAGTVIQYF.

This clonotype was counted many times. The chain uses TRBV3-1 and TRBJ1-1; D ambiguous. CDR1 and CDR2 from the germline V gene are LGHDT and YNNKEL (reference sequence). The CDR3 length is 12 residues. V lost 1 base, J lost 10 bases, and 10 bases lay in between. The CDR3 region is CASSQGLYGAFF. Here the CDR3 DNA reads TGTGCCAGCAGCCAAGGACTATATGGAGCTTTCTTT.

This clonotype was counted between two and nine times. V usage is TRBV5-1 and J usage is TRBJ1-2; D might be TRBD1 (5 bases). Trimming stripped 0 bases from V and 6 bases from J, with 12 bases between. This CDR3 region has 14 residues. Germline V gene data show CDR1 as SGHRS and CDR2 as YFSETQ. The CDR3 protein is CASSLAVGGDGYTF. DNA of the CDR3: TGCGCCAGCAGCTTGGCCGTCGGAGGGGATGGCTACACCTTC.

On this clonotype: The junction departs from the called germline gene at one end, perhaps through a read error. The chain links TRBV5-1 to TRBJ1-2; D call uncertain. Germline V gene sequence: CDR1 SGHRS, CDR2 YFSETQ. The CDR3 is 17 residues long. CDR3 bases: TGCGCCACCAGCTCTGGATCAGGCCCGAACCGCGTTGATGGCTACACCTTC. This sequence encodes CATSSGSGPNRVDGYTF.

This clonotype showed up many times. This sequence joins TRBV5-1 and TRBJ2-3; 14 bases line up with TRBD2. CDR3 size: 19 residues. V lost 3 bases and J lost 0; bases outside the gene matches: 9. The germline gives CDR1 SGHRS, CDR2 YFSETQ. CDR3 residues: CASSSGLAGVHTSTDTQYF. The DNA for the CDR3 is TGCGCCAGCAGCTCGGGACTAGCGGGAGTGCACACTAGCACAGATACGCAGTATTTT.

This clonotype was seen at least ten times. The rearrangement joins TRBV2 to TRBJ1-1; 7 bases match TRBD1. Trimming removed 7 bases from V and 1 base from J; junction bases left unmatched: 6. There are 14 residues in the CDR3. Germline lookup yields CDR1 SNHLY and CDR2 FYNNEI. CDR3 region: CASTETGPNTEAFF. The DNA of the CDR3 is TGTGCCAGCACCGAGACAGGGCCGAACACTGAAGCTTTCTTT.

This clonotype has at least ten counts. The chain carries TRBV2 and TRBJ2-1; 11 bases are a match to TRBD2. The CDR3 totals 13 residues. CDR1 is SNHLY, CDR2 FYNNEI, per germline. V shed 6 bases and J 6 bases; nucleotides not matched to a gene: 1. CDR3 bases: TGTGCCAGCAGGACTAGCGGGACCAATGAGCAGTTCTTC. Its protein product is CASRTSGTNEQFF.

The chain joins TRBV5-6 to TRBJ2-7, with TRBD1 as a possible D gene (6 bases). This CDR3 comprises 13 residues. Trimming shortened V by 1 base and J by 2 bases, and 7 bases separated the two germline ends. Germline CDR1 SGHDT, CDR2 YYEEEE. The CDR3, as DNA: TGTGCCAGCAGCTTGCAGGGGCCCTACGAGCAGTACGTC. Its translation: CASSLQGPYEQYV.

This clonotype was observed at least ten times. The J gene is TRBJ1-1, the V gene TRBV28, with a tentative D call TRBD1 (6 bases). Trimming left V 3 bases short and J 3 bases short, with 11 bases between. The CDR3 loop spans 14 amino acids. Germline-derived CDR1 and CDR2 are MDHEN and SYDVKM. CDR3 loop: CASSLRNRDTEAFF. CDR3 in DNA: TGTGCCAGCAGTTTGAGGAACAGGGACACTGAAGCTTTCTTT.

This clonotype was recorded many times. The chain has TRBV28 and TRBJ1-6, with D unresolved. The V gene lost 5 bases and the J gene lost 13 bases, with 15 bases spanning the gap. The CDR3 spans 13 residues. Germline V gives CDR1 MDHEN, CDR2 SYDVKM. The CDR3, as DNA: TGTGCCAGCAGTGCAGCCTTAGGAGGGCCCCTCCACTTT. This encodes CASSAALGGPLHF.

In this sample, this clonotype turned up many times. The rearrangement links TRBV9 to TRBJ2-5; D may correspond to TRBD1 or TRBD2 (5 bases each). Germline V lookup: CDR1 SGDLS, CDR2 YYNGEE. This CDR3 contains 16 residues. Trimming pared 4 bases from V and 3 bases from J, leaving 19 bases between. As DNA, the CDR3 is TGTGCCAGCAGCCCCCTAACGGGGCGACTTGAAGAGACCCAGTACTTC. As protein: CASSPLTGRLEETQYF.

This clonotype was found many times. The chain carries TRBV28 and TRBJ2-3; 8 nucleotides align to TRBD1. The CDR3 length is 12 residues. V was pared by 6 bases and J by 11 bases, with 7 bases of the junction left unmatched. Germline V gene sequence: CDR1 MDHEN, CDR2 SYDVKM. The CDR3 DNA reads TGTGCCAGCAGGGGGGACAGGTCCCAGCAGTATTTT. This sequence encodes CASRGDRSQQYF. The variable domain in full, with the rest retrieved from reference TRBV28 and TRBJ2-3, is DVKVTQSSRYLVKRTGEKVFLECVQDMDHENMFWYRQDPGLGLRLIYFSYDVKMKEKGDIPEGYSVSREKKERFSLILESASTNQTSMYLCASRGDRSQQYFGPGTRLTVL.

About this clonotype itself: One end of the junction varies from germline; a read error may be responsible. V and J are TRBV29-1 and TRBJ2-1; TRBD2 matches at 7 bases. The germline V gene has CDR1 SQVTM and CDR2 ANQGSEA. The CDR3 has 12 amino acids. CDR3 DNA: TGCAGCGTTGAGGTGACTAGCAGGTACCCAGCTTTC. As protein: CSVEVTSRYPAF.

This clonotype was recorded at least ten times. This chain connects TRBV7-9 to TRBJ2-3; TRBD1 matches at 9 bases. Germline V lookup: CDR1 SEHNR, CDR2 FQNEAQ (reference sequence). The CDR3 loop spans 17 amino acids. V dropped 2 bases and J dropped 5; count of bases not matched to a gene: 11. For the CDR3, the DNA is TGTGCCAGCAGCTTACTTATCACAGGGACAGGGCAAGATACGCAGTATTTT. It specifies CASSLLITGTGQDTQYF.

This clonotype appeared many times. The rearrangement uses TRBV5-1 and TRBJ1-6; D gene uncertain. The CDR3 loop spans 12 amino acids. Deletions cut 3 bases from V and 7 bases from J, with 5 bases between. Germline lookup yields CDR1 SGHRS and CDR2 YFSETQ. The CDR3 nucleotides are TGCGCCAGCAGCTCGCGGAATTCACCCCTCCACTTT. The encoded protein is CASSSRNSPLHF.

Many counts were recorded for this clonotype. The chain has TRBV7-2 and TRBJ2-5; possibly TRBD1 for D (5 bases). Trimming removed 5 bases at V and 6 bases at J, with 13 bases between. Looked up from germline, CDR1 is SGHTA and CDR2 is FQGNSA. This CDR3 region has 13 residues. The CDR3 region is CASSKKVGQTQYF. CDR3 DNA sequence: TGTGCCAGCAGCAAGAAGGTGGGGCAGACCCAGTACTTC.

A note on this clonotype: One end of the junction is discordant with germline, which a read error may explain. The J gene is TRBJ2-2, the V gene TRBV4-2; D ambiguous. Germline V lookup: CDR1 LGHNA, CDR2 YNFKEQ. The CDR3 sequence is 16 residues long. This CDR3 is CASSHLWGGNTGELFF. Written as DNA, the CDR3 is TGTGCCAGCAGCCATCTCTGGGGTGGGAACACTGGGGAGCTGTTTTTT.

This clonotype occurred many times. DNA for the CDR3: TGCAGTGCATCTTTAGCAGTAAGGGCAGATACGCAGTATTTT. Protein product: CSASLAVRADTQYF. The chain is built from TRBV20-1 and TRBJ2-3; D remains ambiguous. CDR1 and CDR2 (germline): DFQATT, SNEGSKA (reference sequence). The CDR3 sequence is 14 residues long. The V end lost 6 bases, the J end lost 4 bases, and 17 bases lay between the germline ends.

This sequence joins TRBV4-2 and TRBJ1-1, with D unclear. The germline V gene has CDR1 LGHNA and CDR2 YNFKEQ. This CDR3 spans 15 amino acids. CDR3 coding DNA: TGTGTCATCAGCCAAGAACCCGGATCGAACACTGAAGCTTTCTTT. It is translated as CVISQEPGSNTEAFF.

This clonotype was picked up many times. This CDR3 reads CASSEFGDGLNTEAFF. The CDR3 DNA reads TGTGCCAGCAGTGAATTTGGGGACGGTCTGAACACTGAAGCTTTCTTT. This sequence joins TRBV25-1 and TRBJ1-1; a possible D gene is TRBD1 (5 bases). The CDR3 is 16 residues long. Trimming removed 1 base from V and 0 bases from J, with 12 bases in between. CDR1 MGHDK and CDR2 SYGVNS come from the germline V gene.

The table lists this clonotype with many counts. The chain combines TRBV7-9 with TRBJ1-1; 12 bases align to TRBD1. Germline CDR1 is SEHNR and CDR2 is FQNEAQ (reference sequence). The CDR3 runs 15 residues. V lost 3 bases and J lost 6; bases outside the gene matches: 5. CDR3 amino acids: CASSFGTGGAAEAFF. CDR3 sequence (DNA): TGTGCCAGCAGCTTCGGGACAGGGGGCGCGGCTGAAGCTTTCTTT. Full variable domain (remainder filled in from reference TRBV7-9 and TRBJ1-1): DTGVSQNPRHKITKRGQNVTFRCDPISEHNRLYWYRQTLGQGPEFLTYFQNEAQLEKSRLLSDRFSAERPKGSFSTLEIQRTEQGDSAMYLCASSFGTGGAAEAFFGQGTRLTVV.